This TCR beta chain was found in a study of cytomegalovirus exposure and HLA in healthy donors. PCR primers comprised 60 Vbeta and 13 Jbeta primers. The data were produced by immunoSEQ multiplex PCR, yet TCRdb's version contains in-frame clones alone and is incomplete. Of about 200,000 clones in the sample, roughly 13% were seen once. Germline assignment: CDR1 SGHTA and CDR2 FQGNSA. Trimming removed 2 bases at V and 0 bases at J, with 8 bases between. The CDR3 is 15 residues long. With regard to this clone: Antigen specificity is unknown. Other DNA sequences in this specimen translate into the identical CDR3.

Study results and caveats: Donors were assumed by presence/absence analyses to have roughly uniform sequencing depth.

This chain links TRBV7-2 with TRBJ1-5, with unresolved D. The material sequenced was PBMCs. The clonotype originates from a man over 45 in good health and CMV-seropositive. The CDR3 region is CASSLRGDSNQPQHF. Here the CDR3 DNA reads TGTGCCAGCAGCTTACGAGGCGATAGCAATCAGCCCCAGCATTTT.